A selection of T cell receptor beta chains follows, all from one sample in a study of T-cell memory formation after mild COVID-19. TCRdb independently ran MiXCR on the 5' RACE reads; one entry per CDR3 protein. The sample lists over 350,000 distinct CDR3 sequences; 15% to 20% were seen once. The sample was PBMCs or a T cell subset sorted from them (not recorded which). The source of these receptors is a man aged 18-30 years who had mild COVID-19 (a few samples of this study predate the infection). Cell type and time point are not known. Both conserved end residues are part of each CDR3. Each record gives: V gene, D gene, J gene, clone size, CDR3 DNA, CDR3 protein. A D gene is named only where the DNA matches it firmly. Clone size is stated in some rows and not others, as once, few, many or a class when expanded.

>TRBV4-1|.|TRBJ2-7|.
TGCGCCAGCAGCCGTATACCCGGGGAGCAGTACTTC
CASSRIPGEQYF
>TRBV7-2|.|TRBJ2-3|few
TGTGCCAGCAGCTTAGTTGTGGGGCCTTTCACAGATACGCAGTATTTT
CASSLVVGPFTDTQYF
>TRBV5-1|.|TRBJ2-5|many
TGCGCCAGCAGCTTGACGGGAGAAGAGACCCAGTACTTC
CASSLTGEETQYF
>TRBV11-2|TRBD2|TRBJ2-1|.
TGTGCCAGCAGCTTAGTACTAGCGGGGGGCTACAATGAGCAGTTCTTC
CASSLVLAGGYNEQFF
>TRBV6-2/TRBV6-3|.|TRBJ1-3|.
TGTGCCAGCAGTTACCCTGGAAACACCATATATTTT
CASSYPGNTIYF
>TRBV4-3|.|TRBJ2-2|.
TGCGCCAGCAGCCAGGCCCGGTTAGGCGGGGAGCTGTTTTTT
CASSQARLGGELFF
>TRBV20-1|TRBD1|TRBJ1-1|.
TGCAGTGCTCTGCGACAGGGGATAGCGGCTGAAGCTTTCTTT
CSALRQGIAAEAFF
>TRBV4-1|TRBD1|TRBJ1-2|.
TGCGCCAGCAGCCAAGAAGGTCACGGGACAGGAGTTGGCTACACCTTC
CASSQEGHGTGVGYTF
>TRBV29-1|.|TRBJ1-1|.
TGCAGCGTTGAAGTCCCCAAGCTAAACACTGAAGCTTTCTTT
CSVEVPKLNTEAFF
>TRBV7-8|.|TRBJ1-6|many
TGTGCCAGCAGACCCGTCCCGAGCTCCTATAATTCACCCCTCCACTTT
CASRPVPSSYNSPLHF
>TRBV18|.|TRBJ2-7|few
TGTGCCAGCTCACCGGCAGCGGGCCTGGGGAACGAGCAGTACTTC
CASSPAAGLGNEQYF
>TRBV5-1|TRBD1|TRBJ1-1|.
TGCGCCAGCAGCGGGGGACAGGTTAAAACTGAAGCTTTCTTT
CASSGGQVKTEAFF
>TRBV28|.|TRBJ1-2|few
TGTGCCAGCAGGGTGGACACATCCTATGGCTACACCTTC
CASRVDTSYGYTF
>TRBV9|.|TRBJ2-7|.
TGTGCCAGCAGCGTAGACGCCGGATCCTACGAGCAGTACTTC
CASSVDAGSYEQYF
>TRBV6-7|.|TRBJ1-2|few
TGTGCCAGCCCGGGAGCTAACTATGGCTACACCTTC
CASPGANYGYTF
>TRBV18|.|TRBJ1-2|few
TGTGCCAGCTCACCACGCCCGGACCCTGCTGAGGATGGCTACACCTTC
CASSPRPDPAEDGYTF
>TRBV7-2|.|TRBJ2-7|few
TGTGCCAGCAGCCTTCGACAGGCTGCCTACGAGCAGTACTTC
CASSLRQAAYEQYF
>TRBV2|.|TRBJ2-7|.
TGTGCCAGCAGTGAAGGAGGGCCACTCTACGAGCAGTACTTC
CASSEGGPLYEQYF
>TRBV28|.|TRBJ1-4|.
TGTGCCAGCTATTCCGATTGGGGGTTAGGAAAACTGTTTTTT
CASYSDWGLGKLFF
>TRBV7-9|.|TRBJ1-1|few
TGTGCCAGCAGCTTAGGCTCTCAACAGGGGAACACTGAAGCTTTCTTT
CASSLGSQQGNTEAFF
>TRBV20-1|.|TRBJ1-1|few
TGCAGTGCTAGATTGACCCCCGTGGGTGATGGGACTGAAGCTTTCTTT
CSARLTPVGDGTEAFF
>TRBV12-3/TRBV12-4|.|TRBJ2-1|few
TGTGCCAGCAGTCCTATGATTCTACCCTACAATGAGCAGTTCTTC
CASSPMILPYNEQFF
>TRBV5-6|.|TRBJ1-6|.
TGTGCCAGCAGCCTGGATCGTGGAACCCTCCACTTT
CASSLDRGTLHF
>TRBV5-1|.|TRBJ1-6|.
TGCGCCAGCAGCTATTCAGGGAGCTCCTATAATTCACCCCTCCACTTT
CASSYSGSSYNSPLHF
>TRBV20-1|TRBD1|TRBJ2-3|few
TGCAGTGCTAGAAGGGCGGGCAGGGGGTTCGGCACAGATACGCAGTATTTT
CSARRAGRGFGTDTQYF
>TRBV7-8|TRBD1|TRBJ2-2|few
TGTGCCAGCAGCTCGGACAGGTGGGGATCCGGGGAGCTGTTTTTT
CASSSDRWGSGELFF
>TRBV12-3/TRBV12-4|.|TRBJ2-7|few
TGTGCCAGCAAGCGCACAGGGTCTTCTCTCTCCGAGCAGTACTTC
CASKRTGSSLSEQYF
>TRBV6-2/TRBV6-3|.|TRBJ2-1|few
TGTGCCAGCAGTCGAACGACAGCCCACAATGAGCAGTTCTTC
CASSRTTAHNEQFF
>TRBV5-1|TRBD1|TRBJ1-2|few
TGCGCCAGCAGCTTCCCCCTACAGGGGGCGGGTGGCTACACCTTC
CASSFPLQGAGGYTF
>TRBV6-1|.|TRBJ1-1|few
TGTGCCAGCAGTGAAGTATTAGGGACATGGGACACTGAAGCTTTCTTT
CASSEVLGTWDTEAFF
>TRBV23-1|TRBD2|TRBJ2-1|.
TGCGCCAGCAGTCAAGTTTCCTCCGTTCGGGAGCCGGGACTAGTGCCTTACAATGAGCAGTTCTTC
CASSQVSSVREPGLVPYNEQFF
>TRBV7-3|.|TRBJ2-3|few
TGTGCCAGCAGCCCGGCGAATGCGGATACGCAGTATTTT
CASSPANADTQYF
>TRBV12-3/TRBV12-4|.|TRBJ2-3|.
TGTGCCAGCAGTTCGTGGCGGACGCAGTATTTT
CASSSWRTQYF
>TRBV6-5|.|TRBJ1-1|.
TGTGCCAGCAGTTACCAAAGCGGGGGCACTGAAGCTTTCTTT
CASSYQSGGTEAFF
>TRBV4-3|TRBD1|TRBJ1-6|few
TGCGCCAGCAGCCAAGGGACAGGGGGGTTTAGTTCACCCCTCCACTTT
CASSQGTGGFSSPLHF
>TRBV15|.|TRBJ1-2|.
TGTGCCACCAGCGGCGAGCTGTGGGGTGCGGGGGGCTACACCTTC
CATSGELWGAGGYTF
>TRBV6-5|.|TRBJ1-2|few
TGTGCCAGCAGTTCCGACAGGAGGGGCTATGGCTACACCTTC
CASSSDRRGYGYTF
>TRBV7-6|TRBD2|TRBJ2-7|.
TGTGCCAGCACCCATGGGGCGGGGGACTACGAGCAGTACTTC
CASTHGAGDYEQYF